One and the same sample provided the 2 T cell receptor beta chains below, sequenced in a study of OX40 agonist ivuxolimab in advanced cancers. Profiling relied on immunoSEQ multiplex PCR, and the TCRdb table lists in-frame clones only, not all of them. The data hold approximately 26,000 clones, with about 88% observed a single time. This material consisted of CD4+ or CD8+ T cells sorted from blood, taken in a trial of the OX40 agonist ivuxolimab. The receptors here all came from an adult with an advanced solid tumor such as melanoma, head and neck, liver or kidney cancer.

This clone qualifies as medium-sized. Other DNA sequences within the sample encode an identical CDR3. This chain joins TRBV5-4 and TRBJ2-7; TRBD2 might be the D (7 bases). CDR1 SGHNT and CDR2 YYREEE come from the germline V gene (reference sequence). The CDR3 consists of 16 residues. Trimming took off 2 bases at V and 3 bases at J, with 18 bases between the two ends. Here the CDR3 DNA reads TGTGCCAGCAGCTTTGATACCCGGGGGGCCAACTACGAGCAGTACTTC. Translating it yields CASSFDTRGANYEQYF. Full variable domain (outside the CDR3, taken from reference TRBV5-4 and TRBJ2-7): ETGVTQSPTHLIKTRGQQVTLRCSSQSGHNTVSWYQQALGQGPQFIFQYYREEENGRGNFPPRFSGLQFPNYSSELNVNALELDDSALYLCASSFDTRGANYEQYFGPGTRLTVT.

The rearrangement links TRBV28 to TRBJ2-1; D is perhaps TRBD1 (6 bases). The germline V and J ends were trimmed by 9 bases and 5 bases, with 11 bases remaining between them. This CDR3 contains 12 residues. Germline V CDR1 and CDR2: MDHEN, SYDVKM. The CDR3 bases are TGTGCCAGTCGGGACACCAACAATGAGCAGTTCTTC. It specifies CASRDTNNEQFF.